This TCR beta chain was retrieved from a study of blood T cell repertoires in COVID-19 (dated by TCRdb to the early 2020s). Describing the broader study: The collaborator samples originated in the United States, Italy and Spain and spanned the acute and convalescent phases of COVID-19. The prospective study material was composed of cDNA or gDNA derived from T cells, B-cell-depleted T cells, or PBMCs. Deeply sampled blood TCRbeta repertoires from subjects exposed to, actively infected with, or recovered from COVID-19 were included in the dataset. The repertoires were made available in a free public database intended to serve as a resource for research on the immune response to SARS-CoV-2. The samples were drawn from the first 160 participants of the ongoing ImmuneRACE study and from 950 to 1,500 subjects provided by 6 global collaborators. The sample metadata nearly always contained a de-identified subject ID, COVID-19 status, age in years and sex. Where available, HLA class I and class II types were taken from metadata supplied by the sample provider and were not determined by assay-based typing.

TCRbeta CDR3 regions were amplified from genomic DNA using the immunoSEQ Assay, a bias-controlled multiplex PCR. The authors' analysis ran thus. Nucleated cell counts per sample were estimated from amplification of reference gene primers within the assay. To quantify the absolute abundance of each unique TCRbeta CDR3 rearrangement, sequence reads were collapsed and filtered. For each sample, productive Simpson clonality was calculated as the square root of Simpson's diversity index across productive rearrangements. The table comes from immuneACCESS by way of TCRdb, which keeps in-frame sequences with V and J called. Part of the clones is missing from these tables; in studies checked, under half for an unresolved V gene and the rest for unknown reasons. The V and J calls and clone size are taken from that table; D and trimming were inferred from the DNA. A total of approximately 260,000 clones appear in this sample, 75% to 95% of them only once. The ten largest clonotypes hold approximately 2% of the sample.

The CDR3, cysteine through phenylalanine, is 14 amino acids long. The retained sequence is limited to the CDR3, 42 bases, with the frame set at the first base. Reading the germline V gene (reference sequence) gives CDR1 MNHEY and CDR2 SMNVEV. Trimming removed 6 bases from V and 3 bases from J, leaving 14 bases between the germline ends. Participants in the prospective study were enrolled through a virtual design, were aged about 18 to 100 years, and lived in 20 to 30 United States geographic areas. To assign participants to cohorts, the prospective study relied on clinical history that participants themselves reported in a screening survey and a study questionnaire. ImmuneRACE Cohort 3 recovered participants were defined by two consecutive negative NP/OP PCR tests, healthcare professional clearance, or symptom resolution. Each participant in the prospective study had whole blood, serum and a nasopharyngeal or oropharyngeal swab collected by mobile phlebotomists. Additional blood draws and questionnaires over an approximately 2-month period could optionally be provided by prospective study participants. Blood samples from the prospective study were shipped frozen or at room temperature prior to DNA extraction.

General study outcomes and caveats: How much clinical and demographic metadata was included differed by source and by participant, and the metadata was provided uncurated.

A note on this clone: Its antigen is unknown. No base quality values were provided; no much bigger clone lies one nucleotide off.

This sequence originates from a young woman who had recovered from COVID-19. The sequenced material came from PBMCs or T cells enriched from blood (not recorded which). The rearrangement combines TRBV27 with TRBJ1-2; the D region possibly corresponds to TRBD1 (6 bases align). This receptor has the CDR3 CASSPRGRDYGYTF. In nucleotides, the sequence is TGTGCCAGCAGCCCCAGGGGACGGGACTATGGCTACACCTTC.